Presented here are 7 T cell receptor beta chains from one specimen sequenced in a study of T cells in Graves' hyperthyroidism and ophthalmopathy. Amplification of TCR beta CDR3 regions was performed using RNA transcripts as template. During a first-round RT-PCR of the TCR CDR3, the HTBI primer set was used. TCRdb redid the calling of the multiplex PCR reads with MiXCR, one entry per CDR3 protein. Of approximately 530,000 distinct CDR3 sequences in the sample, 16% were seen once. The sample was blood. The receptors were gathered from a woman under 30 with Graves' hyperthyroidism.

Points on this clonotype: A much larger clone lies one base from this, so it may be a read error. The genes are TRBV7-8 and TRBJ2-1, with TRBD2 identical over 7 bases. V shed 2 bases, J shed 6 bases, and the junction held 16 bases outside the gene matches. Per the germline V gene, CDR1 is SGHVS and CDR2 is FQNEAQ. This CDR3 region has 18 residues. The CDR3 loop reads CASSLRRRTWTRGNEQFF. The DNA of the CDR3 is TGTGCCAGCAGCTTACGAAGGCGGACCTGGACTAGGGGCAATGAGCAGTTCTTC.

This clonotype was detected ten times or more. This rearrangement joins TRBV9 to TRBJ2-7; D perhaps matches TRBD1 (6 bases). Germline V gives CDR1 SGDLS, CDR2 YYNGEE. The CDR3 runs 13 residues. Trimming removed 3 bases at V and 6 bases at J, with 13 bases between. The CDR3 DNA reads TGTGCCAGCAGCGGGGAACAGGGTAGCGAGCAGTACTTC. Translation gives CASSGEQGSEQYF.

The chain carries TRBV25-1 and TRBJ2-3; TRBD2 matches 7 bases. Germline CDR1 and CDR2: MGHDK and SYGVNS. V was pared by 6 bases and J by 0 bases, with 9 bases of the junction left unmatched. The CDR3 runs to 16 residues. CDR3 sequence reads: CASSRGWGGSTDTQYF. CDR3 coding DNA: TGTGCCAGCAGCCGAGGCTGGGGAGGGAGCACAGATACGCAGTATTTT.

This clonotype occurred a few times. The genes are TRBV20-1 and TRBJ2-7, with D possibly TRBD2 on 6 matching bases. The CDR3 sequence is 15 residues long. The germline gives CDR1 DFQATT, CDR2 SNEGSKA (reference sequence). Trimming stripped 3 bases from V and 0 bases from J, with 15 bases between. The CDR3 spells CSASNRGKSSYEQYF. CDR3 bases: TGCAGTGCTAGTAATCGGGGGAAAAGCTCCTACGAGCAGTACTTC.

This clonotype was observed many times. This chain joins TRBV6-1 and TRBJ2-2; 9 nucleotides line up with TRBD1. Germline V gene data show CDR1 as MNHNS and CDR2 as SASEGT. J was trimmed by 5 bases and V by 5 bases; bases with no gene match: 9. The CDR3 consists of 16 residues. DNA for the CDR3: TGTGCCAGCAGTAATTCCGGGACAGGGAGGACCGGGGAGCTGTTTTTT. It specifies CASSNSGTGRTGELFF.

The sample holds a few counts of this clonotype. This rearrangement joins TRBV27 to TRBJ2-2; tentatively, D is TRBD1 (6 bases). Germline V lookup: CDR1 MNHEY, CDR2 SMNVEV (reference sequence). V gave up 3 bases and J gave up 4 bases, with 15 bases separating them. This CDR3 contains 16 residues. The DNA for the CDR3 is TGTGCCAGCAGTTTTTTGGGGGCTCTGAGCACCGGGGAGCTGTTTTTT. Amino acid sequence: CASSFLGALSTGELFF.

This clonotype has just a few counts. The chain recombines TRBV5-6 with TRBJ2-1; D uncertain. Trimming stripped 4 bases from V and 6 bases from J, with 11 bases between. Germline CDR1 and CDR2: SGHDT and YYEEEE. CDR3 length: 13 residues. CDR3 sequence reads: CASSPWILNEQFF. CDR3 nucleotides: TGTGCCAGCAGCCCCTGGATACTCAATGAGCAGTTCTTC.